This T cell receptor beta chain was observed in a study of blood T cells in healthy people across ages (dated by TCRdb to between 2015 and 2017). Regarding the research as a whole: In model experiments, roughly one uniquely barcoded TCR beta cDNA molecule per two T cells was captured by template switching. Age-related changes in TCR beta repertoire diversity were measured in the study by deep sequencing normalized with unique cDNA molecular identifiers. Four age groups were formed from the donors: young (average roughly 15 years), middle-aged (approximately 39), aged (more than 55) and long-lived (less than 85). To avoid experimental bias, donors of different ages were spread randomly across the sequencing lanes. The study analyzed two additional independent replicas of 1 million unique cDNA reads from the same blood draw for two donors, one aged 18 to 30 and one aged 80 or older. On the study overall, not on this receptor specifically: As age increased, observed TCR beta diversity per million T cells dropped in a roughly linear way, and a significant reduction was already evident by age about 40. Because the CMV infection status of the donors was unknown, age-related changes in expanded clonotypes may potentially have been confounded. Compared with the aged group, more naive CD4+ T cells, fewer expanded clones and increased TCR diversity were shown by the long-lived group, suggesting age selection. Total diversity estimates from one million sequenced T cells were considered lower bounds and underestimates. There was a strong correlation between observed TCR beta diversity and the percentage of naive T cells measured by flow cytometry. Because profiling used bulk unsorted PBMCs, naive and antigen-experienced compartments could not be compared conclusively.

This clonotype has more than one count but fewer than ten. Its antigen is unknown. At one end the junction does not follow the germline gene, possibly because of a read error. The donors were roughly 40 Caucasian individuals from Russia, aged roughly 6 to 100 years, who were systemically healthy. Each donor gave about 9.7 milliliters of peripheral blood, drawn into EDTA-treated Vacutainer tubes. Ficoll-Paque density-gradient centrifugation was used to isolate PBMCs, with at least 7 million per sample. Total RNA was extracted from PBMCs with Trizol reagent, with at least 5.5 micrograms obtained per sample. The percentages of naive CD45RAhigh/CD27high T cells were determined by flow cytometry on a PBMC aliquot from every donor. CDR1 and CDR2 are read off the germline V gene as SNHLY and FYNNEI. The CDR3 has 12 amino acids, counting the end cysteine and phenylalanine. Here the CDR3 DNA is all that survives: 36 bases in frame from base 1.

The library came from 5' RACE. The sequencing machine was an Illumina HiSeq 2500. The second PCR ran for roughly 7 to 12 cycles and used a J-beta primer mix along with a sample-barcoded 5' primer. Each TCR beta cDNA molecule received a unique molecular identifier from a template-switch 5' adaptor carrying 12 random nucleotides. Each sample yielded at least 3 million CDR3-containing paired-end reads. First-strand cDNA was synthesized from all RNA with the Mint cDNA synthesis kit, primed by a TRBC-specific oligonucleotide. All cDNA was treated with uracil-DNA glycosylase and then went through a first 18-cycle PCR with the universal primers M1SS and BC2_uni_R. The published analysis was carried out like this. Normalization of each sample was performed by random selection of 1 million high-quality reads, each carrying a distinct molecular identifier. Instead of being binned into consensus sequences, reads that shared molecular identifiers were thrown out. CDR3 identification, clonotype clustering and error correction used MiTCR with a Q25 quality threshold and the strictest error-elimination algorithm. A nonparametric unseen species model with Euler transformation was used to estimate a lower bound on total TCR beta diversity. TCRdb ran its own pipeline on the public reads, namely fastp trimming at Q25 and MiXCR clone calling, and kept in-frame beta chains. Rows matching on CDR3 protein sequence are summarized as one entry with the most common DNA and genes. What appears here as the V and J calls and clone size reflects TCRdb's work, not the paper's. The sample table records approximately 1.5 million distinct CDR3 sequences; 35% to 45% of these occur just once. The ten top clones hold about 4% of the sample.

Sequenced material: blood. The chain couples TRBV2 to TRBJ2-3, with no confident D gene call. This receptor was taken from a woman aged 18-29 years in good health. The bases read TGTGCCAGCACTACTTACACAGATGCGCAGTATTTT. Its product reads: CASTTYTDAQYF.